The subject of this entry is one T cell receptor (beta chain). This sample was included in a study of T-cell reconstitution after alpha-beta-depleted transplantation in children. TCRbeta library preparation incorporated unique molecular identifiers. TCRdb reprocessed the PCR reads with MiXCR, giving one entry per CDR3 protein. The sample holds hundreds of thousands of distinct CDR3 sequences, approximately 15% seen once. V gave up 1 base and J gave up 7 bases, with 8 bases separating them. In germline, CDR1 is KGHSH, CDR2 LQKENI. The length of the CDR3 is 12 residues. The sample was PBMCs, mostly from graft donor cells, taken 360 days after TCRalphabeta/CD19-depleted stem cell transplant. The V gene is TRBV18, the J gene TRBJ2-7; D not certain. The clonotype comes from a male patient between 5 and 17 years old who had a stem cell transplant for acute lymphoblastic leukemia, so the T cells may come from the graft donor. CDR3 sequence (DNA): TGTGCCAGCTCACCACGGAAAGGGGAGCAGTACTTC. It encodes CASSPRKGEQYF.